This T cell receptor (beta chain) was retrieved from a study of cytomegalovirus exposure and HLA in healthy donors. With 60 Vbeta and 13 Jbeta primers, the PCR was carried out. Here immunoSEQ multiplex PCR was the method, and the copy in TCRdb shows in-frame clones only, minus some. Its table lists over 35,000 clones. This CDR3 spans 14 amino acids. V gave up 5 bases and J gave up 5 bases, with 16 bases separating them. CDR1 is SGHTA, CDR2 FQGTGA, per germline. The receptor was derived from a woman in her twenties or thirties in good health and CMV-seronegative. The sample comprised PBMCs. This rearrangement joins TRBV7-3 to TRBJ2-7, with D unresolved. CDR3 sequence: CASSNPKGGNEQYF. In DNA, the CDR3 is TGTGCCAGCAGCAATCCTAAAGGCGGAAACGAGCAGTACTTC.